The clone carrying this TCR beta chain was recorded many times. No antigen is known for it. The CDR3 is made up of 15 amino acids. Germline values: CDR1 SGHRS, CDR2 YFSETQ. V lost 0 bases and J lost 5; bases outside the gene matches: 7. The sample comes from a study of T cells after yellow fever vaccination. TCRdb analysed the 5' RACE reads with MiXCR anew, one entry per CDR3 protein. The repertoire holds a few hundred thousand distinct CDR3 sequences, with 4.1% as singletons. Study-wide points: Across the CD4 and CD8 compartments, a small share of clonotypes was present in both. Post-booster repertoires again held most primary-vaccination clones (roughly 95% CD4, 88% CD8).

The J gene is TRBJ1-1, the V gene TRBV5-1; 7 nucleotides line up with TRBD1. This sample comprised PBMCs, obtained 5 days after the yellow fever booster vaccination. The receptor was isolated from a man between 18 and 29 years old who received the YFV17D yellow fever vaccine. The CDR3 loop reads CASSLVQGVWTEAFF. CDR3 sequence (DNA): TGCGCCAGCAGCTTGGTCCAGGGGGTTTGGACTGAAGCTTTCTTT.